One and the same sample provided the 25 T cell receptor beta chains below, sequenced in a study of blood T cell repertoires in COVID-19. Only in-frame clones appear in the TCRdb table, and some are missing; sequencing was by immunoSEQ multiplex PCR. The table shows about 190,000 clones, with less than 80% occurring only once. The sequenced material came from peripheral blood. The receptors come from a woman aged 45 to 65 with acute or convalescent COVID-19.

The CDR3 reads CASSLSTGEGLPGYTF. The CDR3 region has the DNA TGCGCCAGCAGCTTGAGTACAGGGGAAGGGTTGCCGGGCTACACCTTC. The genes are TRBV5-1 and TRBJ1-2; 7 bases align to TRBD1. Trimming at V came to 1 base and at J to 8 bases, leaving 14 bases not matched to a gene. The V gene's germline CDR1 is SGHRS and CDR2 YFSETQ. This CDR3 is 16 amino acids long.

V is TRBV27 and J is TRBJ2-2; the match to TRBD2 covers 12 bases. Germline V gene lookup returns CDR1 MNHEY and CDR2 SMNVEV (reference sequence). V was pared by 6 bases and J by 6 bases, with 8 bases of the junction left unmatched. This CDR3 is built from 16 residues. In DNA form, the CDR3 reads TGTGCCAGCAGCCTGACTAGCGGGAGTTATTCCGGGGAGCTGTTTTTT. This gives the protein CASSLTSGSYSGELFF.

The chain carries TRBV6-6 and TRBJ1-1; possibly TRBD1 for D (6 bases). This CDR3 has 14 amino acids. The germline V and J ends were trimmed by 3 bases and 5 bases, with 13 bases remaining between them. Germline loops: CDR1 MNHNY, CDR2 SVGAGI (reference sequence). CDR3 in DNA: TGTGCCAGCAGTTATACAGGGAAGAATACTGAAGCTTTCTTT. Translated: CASSYTGKNTEAFF.

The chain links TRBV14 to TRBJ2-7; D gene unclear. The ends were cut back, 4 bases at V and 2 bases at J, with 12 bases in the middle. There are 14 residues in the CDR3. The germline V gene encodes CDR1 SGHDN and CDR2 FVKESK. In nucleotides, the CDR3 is TGTGCCAGCAGCCCGTTTGGCGGCACCTACGAGCAGTACTTC. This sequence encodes CASSPFGGTYEQYF.

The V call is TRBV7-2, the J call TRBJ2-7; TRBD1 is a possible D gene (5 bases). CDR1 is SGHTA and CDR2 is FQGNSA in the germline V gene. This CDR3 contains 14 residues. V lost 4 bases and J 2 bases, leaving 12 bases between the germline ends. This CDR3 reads CASSSRQQTYEQYF. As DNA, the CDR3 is TGTGCCAGCAGCTCAAGACAGCAGACCTACGAGCAGTACTTC.

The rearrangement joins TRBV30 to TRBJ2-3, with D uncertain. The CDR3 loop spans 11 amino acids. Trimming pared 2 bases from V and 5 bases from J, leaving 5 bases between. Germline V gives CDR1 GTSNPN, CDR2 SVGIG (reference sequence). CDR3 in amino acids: CAWSMRDTQYF. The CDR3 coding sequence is TGTGCCTGGAGTATGAGAGATACGCAGTATTTT.

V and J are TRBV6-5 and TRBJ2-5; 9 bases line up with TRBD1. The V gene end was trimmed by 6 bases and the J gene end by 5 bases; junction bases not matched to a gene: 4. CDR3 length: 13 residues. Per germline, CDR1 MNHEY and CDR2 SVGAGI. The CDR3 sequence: CASRGQGHETQYF. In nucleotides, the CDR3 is TGTGCCAGCAGGGGACAGGGACACGAGACCCAGTACTTC.

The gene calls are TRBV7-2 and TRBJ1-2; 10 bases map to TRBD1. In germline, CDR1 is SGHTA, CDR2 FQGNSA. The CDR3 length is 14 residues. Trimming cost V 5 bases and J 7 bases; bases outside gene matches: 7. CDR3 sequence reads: CASSTQTGGSGYTF. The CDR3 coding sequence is TGTGCCAGCAGCACTCAGACAGGGGGCTCTGGCTACACCTTC.

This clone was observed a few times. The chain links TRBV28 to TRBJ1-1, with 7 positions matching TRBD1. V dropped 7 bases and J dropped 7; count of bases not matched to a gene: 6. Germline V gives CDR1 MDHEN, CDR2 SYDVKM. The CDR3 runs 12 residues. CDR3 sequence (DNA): TGTGCCAGCACCGGGACAGTTTATGAAGCTTTCTTT. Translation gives CASTGTVYEAFF.

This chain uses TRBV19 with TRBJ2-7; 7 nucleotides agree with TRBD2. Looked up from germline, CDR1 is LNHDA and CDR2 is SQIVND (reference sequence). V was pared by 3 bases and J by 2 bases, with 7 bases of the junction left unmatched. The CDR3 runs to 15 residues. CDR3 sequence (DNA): TGTGCCAGTAGTATCCGACGGGGGGATCCCTACGAGCAGTACTTC. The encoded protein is CASSIRRGDPYEQYF.

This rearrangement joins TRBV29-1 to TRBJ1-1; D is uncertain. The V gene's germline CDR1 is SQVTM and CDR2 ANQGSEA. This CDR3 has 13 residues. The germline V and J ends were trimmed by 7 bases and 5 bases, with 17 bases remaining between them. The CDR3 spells CSALDLRGTEAFF. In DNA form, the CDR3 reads TGCAGCGCTTTGGACCTCCGAGGGACTGAAGCTTTCTTT. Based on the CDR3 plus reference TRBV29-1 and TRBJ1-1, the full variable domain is SAVISQKPSRDICQRGTSLTIQCQVDSQVTMMFWYRQQPGQSLTLIATANQGSEATYESGFVIDKFPISRPNLTFSTLTVSNMSPEDSSIYLCSALDLRGTEAFFGQGTRLTVV.

The CDR3 region is CASSQGSAETQYF. For the CDR3, the DNA is TGTGCCAGCAGCCAAGGCTCTGCGGAGACCCAGTACTTC. V gene TRBV3-1 (or the pseudogene TRBV3-2) combines with J gene TRBJ2-5, with no clear D. In germline, CDR1 is LGHDT, CDR2 YNNKEL (reference sequence). V shed 1 base and J shed 5 bases, with 8 bases lying between them. This CDR3 region has 13 residues.

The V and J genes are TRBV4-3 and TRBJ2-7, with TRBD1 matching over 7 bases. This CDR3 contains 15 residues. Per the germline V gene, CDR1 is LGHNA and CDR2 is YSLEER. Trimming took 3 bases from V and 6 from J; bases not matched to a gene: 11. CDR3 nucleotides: TGCGCCAGCAGCCAGAACTACAGGGGCATCGGCGAGCAGTACTTC. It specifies CASSQNYRGIGEQYF.

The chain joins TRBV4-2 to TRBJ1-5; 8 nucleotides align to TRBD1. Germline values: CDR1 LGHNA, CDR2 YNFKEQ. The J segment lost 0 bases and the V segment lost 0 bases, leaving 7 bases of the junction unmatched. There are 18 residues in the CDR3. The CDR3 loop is CASSQDLSGQGSNQPQHF. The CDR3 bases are TGTGCCAGCAGCCAAGATCTTAGCGGACAGGGTAGCAATCAGCCCCAGCATTTT.

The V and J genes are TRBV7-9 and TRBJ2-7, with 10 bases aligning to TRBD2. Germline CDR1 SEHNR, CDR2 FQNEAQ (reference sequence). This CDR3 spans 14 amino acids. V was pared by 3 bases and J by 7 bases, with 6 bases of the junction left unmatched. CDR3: CASSLWLAGDEQYF. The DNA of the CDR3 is TGTGCCAGCAGCTTGTGGCTAGCGGGAGATGAGCAGTACTTC.

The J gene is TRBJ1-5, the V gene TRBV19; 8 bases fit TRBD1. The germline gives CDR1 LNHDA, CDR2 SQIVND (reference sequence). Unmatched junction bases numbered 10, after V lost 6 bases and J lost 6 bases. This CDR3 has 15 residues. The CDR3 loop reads CASSAQGGRGQPQHF. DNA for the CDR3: TGTGCCAGTAGCGCACAGGGGGGACGAGGTCAGCCCCAGCATTTT.

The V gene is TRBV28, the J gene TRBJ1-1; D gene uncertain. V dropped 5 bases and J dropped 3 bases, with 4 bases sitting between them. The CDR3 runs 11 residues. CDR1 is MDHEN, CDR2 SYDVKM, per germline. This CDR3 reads CASSLDTEAFF. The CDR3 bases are TGTGCCAGCAGTCTCGACACTGAAGCTTTCTTT.

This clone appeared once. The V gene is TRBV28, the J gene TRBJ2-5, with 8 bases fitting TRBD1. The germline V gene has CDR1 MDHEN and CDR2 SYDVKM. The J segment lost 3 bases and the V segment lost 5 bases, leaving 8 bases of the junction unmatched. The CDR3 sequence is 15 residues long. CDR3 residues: CASSALGQVKETQYF. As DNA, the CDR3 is TGTGCCAGCAGTGCACTGGGACAGGTAAAAGAGACCCAGTACTTC. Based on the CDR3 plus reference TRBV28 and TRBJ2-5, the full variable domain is DVKVTQSSRYLVKRTGEKVFLECVQDMDHENMFWYRQDPGLGLRLIYFSYDVKMKEKGDIPEGYSVSREKKERFSLILESASTNQTSMYLCASSALGQVKETQYFGPGTRLLVL.

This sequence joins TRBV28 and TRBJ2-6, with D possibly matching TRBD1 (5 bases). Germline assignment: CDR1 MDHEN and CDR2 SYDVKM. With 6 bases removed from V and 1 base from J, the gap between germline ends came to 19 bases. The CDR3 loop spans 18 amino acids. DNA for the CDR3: TGTGCCAGCAGGCAACCCGGCAGGGTGAATTCTGGGGCCAACGTCCTGACTTTC. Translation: CASRQPGRVNSGANVLTF.

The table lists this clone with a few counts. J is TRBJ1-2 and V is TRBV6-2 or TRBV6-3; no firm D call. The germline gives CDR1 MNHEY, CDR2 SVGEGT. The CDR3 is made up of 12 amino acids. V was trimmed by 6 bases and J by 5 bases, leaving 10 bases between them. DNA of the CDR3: TGTGCCAGCAGCCGAGAGTTATATGGCTACACCTTC. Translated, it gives CASSRELYGYTF.

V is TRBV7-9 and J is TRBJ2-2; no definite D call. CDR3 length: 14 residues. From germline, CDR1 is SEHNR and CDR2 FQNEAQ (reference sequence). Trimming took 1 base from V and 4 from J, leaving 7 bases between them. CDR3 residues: CASSLESLTGELFF. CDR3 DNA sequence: TGTGCCAGCAGCTTAGAAAGCCTCACCGGGGAGCTGTTTTTT.

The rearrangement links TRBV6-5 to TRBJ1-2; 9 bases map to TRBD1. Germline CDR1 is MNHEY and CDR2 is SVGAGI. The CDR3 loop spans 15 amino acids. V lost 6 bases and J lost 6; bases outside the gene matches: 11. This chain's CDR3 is CASRYNRGQQNGYTF. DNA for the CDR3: TGTGCCAGCAGGTATAACAGGGGGCAGCAAAATGGCTACACCTTC.

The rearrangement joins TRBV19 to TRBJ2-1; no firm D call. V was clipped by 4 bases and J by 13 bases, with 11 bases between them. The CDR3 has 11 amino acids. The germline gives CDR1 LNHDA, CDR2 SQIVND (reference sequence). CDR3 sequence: CASSTSLLQFF. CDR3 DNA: TGTGCCAGTAGTACTTCCTTACTACAGTTCTTC.

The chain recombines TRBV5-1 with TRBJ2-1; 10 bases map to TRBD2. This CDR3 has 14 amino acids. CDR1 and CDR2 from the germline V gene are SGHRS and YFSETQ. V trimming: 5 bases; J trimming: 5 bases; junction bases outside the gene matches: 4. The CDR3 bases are TGCGCCAGCAGATGGACTAGCGGAAACAATGAGCAGTTCTTC. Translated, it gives CASRWTSGNNEQFF.

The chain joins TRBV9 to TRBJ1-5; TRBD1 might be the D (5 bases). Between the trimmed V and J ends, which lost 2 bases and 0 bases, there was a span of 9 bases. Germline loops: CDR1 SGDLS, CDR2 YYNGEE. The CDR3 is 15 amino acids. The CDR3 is CASSVTGDSNQPQHF. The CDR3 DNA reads TGTGCCAGCAGCGTCACGGGGGATAGCAATCAGCCCCAGCATTTT.